The entry that follows covers one T cell receptor (beta chain) sequence. These data are taken from a study of blood T cell repertoires in COVID-19. Study as a whole: Spain, Italy and the United States supplied samples that represented acute and convalescent COVID-19. From T cells, B-cell-depleted T cells, or PBMCs came the material, which was cDNA or gDNA.

Per germline, CDR1 LGHDT and CDR2 YNNKEL (reference sequence). The CDR3 extends over 14 amino acids. Losses at the gene ends were 7 bases for V and 0 bases for J; bases not matched to a gene: 4. Original handling: Reference gene primer amplification yielded estimated nucleated cell counts. Using immunoSEQ multiplex PCR, the repertoire was profiled, and TCRdb retains in-frame clones only, with some absent. The DNA gave D and trimming, while V, J and clone size come from that table. The sample consists of over 45,000 clones, roughly nine tenths of them appearing once. The rearrangement links TRBV3-1 (or the pseudogene TRBV3-2) to TRBJ2-7, with TRBD2 matching over 9 bases. The receptor was derived from a human donor in a cohort sampled during active COVID-19. Input material: peripheral blood. The chain's CDR3 is CASKRGASSYEQYF. The CDR3 DNA reads TGTGCCAGCAAGCGGGGGGCCAGCTCCTACGAGCAGTACTTC.